This T cell receptor beta chain was obtained from a study of blood T cell repertoires in COVID-19. At the level of the study: Specimens from acute and convalescent COVID-19 originated in the United States, Italy and Spain.

This CDR3 is 15 amino acids long. V was shortened by 2 bases and J by 5 bases, with 14 bases between the two germline ends. Per the germline V gene, CDR1 is KGHDR and CDR2 is SFDVKD. Participant-given clinical history determined each cohort assignment. As processed by the authors: How many nucleated cells were present was estimated from reference gene primer amplification. Clones were read by immunoSEQ multiplex PCR, and TCRdb kept only the in-frame ones, dropping some. D and trimming come from the DNA, and the V and J calls and clone size come from that table. The top ten clones hold roughly 2% of a sample with approximately 390,000 clones, approximately 86% of them seen once. This clone appeared a single time.

Sequenced input: PBMCs or T cells enriched from blood (not recorded which). The V and J genes are TRBV24-1 and TRBJ2-5; no firm D call. This receptor was identified in a woman aged 40 to 49 with acute COVID-19. The CDR3 DNA is TGTGCCACCAGTGATTCCTATGCAGGAAGGGAGACCCAGTACTTC. Encoded protein: CATSDSYAGRETQYF.